The rows below give T cell receptor beta chains drawn from one sample of a study of T cells after yellow fever vaccination. TCRdb ran MiXCR on the 5' RACE reads and lists one entry per CDR3 protein. The data show approximately 330,000 distinct CDR3 sequences, 4.1% seen once. The starting material was PBMCs, obtained 5 days after the yellow fever booster vaccination. The receptors were gathered from a man aged 18 to 30 who received the YFV17D yellow fever vaccine. Each CDR3 is given with its conserved first and last residue. The D gene is left open where the match is weak. Clone size is not always given. Where it is, it says once, few, many or a class for expanded clones.

D gene	J gene	V gene	clone size	CDR3 protein	CDR3 DNA
TRBD2	TRBJ2-7	TRBV7-2	few	CASSASGGSYEQYF	TGTGCCAGCAGCGCCAGCGGGGGCTCCTACGAGCAGTACTTC
NA	TRBJ2-3	TRBV7-8	many	CASSQDFQDTQYF	TGTGCCAGCAGCCAGGACTTCCAAGATACGCAGTATTTT
NA	TRBJ1-2	TRBV7-2	few	CASSLDWTANYGYTF	TGTGCCAGCAGCCTTGACTGGACAGCTAACTATGGCTACACCTTC
NA	TRBJ2-3	TRBV7-3	many	CASSLMGSTDTQYF	TGTGCCAGCAGCTTAATGGGGAGCACAGATACGCAGTATTTT
NA	TRBJ1-2	TRBV19	NA	CASSTEANYGYTF	TGTGCCAGTAGTACAGAAGCTAACTATGGCTACACCTTC
TRBD2	TRBJ2-3	TRBV18	many	CASSPRLAGSTDTQYF	TGTGCCAGCTCACCCCGGCTAGCGGGGAGCACAGATACGCAGTATTTT
NA	TRBJ2-1	TRBV20-1	few	CSASSLDEQFF	TGCAGTGCTTCTTCGTTAGATGAGCAGTTCTTC
NA	TRBJ1-5	TRBV7-2	few	CASSLAGTGGLQHF	TGTGCCAGCAGCTTAGCGGGTACAGGTGGCCTTCAGCATTTT
NA	TRBJ2-3	TRBV5-1	many	CASSLGEGAWTDTQYF	TGCGCCAGCAGCTTGGGGGAGGGGGCCTGGACAGATACGCAGTATTTT
NA	TRBJ2-1	TRBV7-2	few	CASSTMAGFGSYNEQFF	TGTGCCAGCAGCACAATGGCGGGTTTTGGGAGCTACAATGAGCAGTTCTTC
NA	TRBJ1-1	TRBV24-1	NA	CATSDTLQGRNTEAFF	TGTGCCACCAGTGATACACTACAGGGTAGGAACACTGAAGCTTTCTTT
NA	TRBJ1-2	TRBV9	many	CASSVATAGPGGYTF	TGTGCCAGCAGCGTAGCTACCGCAGGACCCGGCGGCTACACCTTC
NA	TRBJ1-2	TRBV5-5	NA	CASSLGGSGGYTF	TGTGCCAGCAGCCTAGGAGGATCGGGTGGCTACACCTTC
NA	TRBJ2-2	TRBV7-2	NA	CASSFSLQSPGELFF	TGTGCCAGCAGCTTTAGTCTACAGTCCCCCGGGGAGCTGTTTTTT
NA	TRBJ2-7	TRBV7-8	few	CASSLRGAWEQYF	TGTGCCAGCAGCTTAAGGGGGGCCTGGGAGCAGTACTTC
NA	TRBJ1-1	TRBV6-5	many	CASRGRRGTEAFF	TGTGCCAGCAGGGGACGTAGGGGAACTGAAGCTTTCTTT